This T cell receptor (beta chain) comes out of a study of T-cell reconstitution after alpha-beta-depleted transplantation in children. This clonotype has at least ten counts. Germline CDR1 and CDR2: ENHRY and SYGVKD. The CDR3 is made up of 16 amino acids. V was clipped by 8 bases and J by 6 bases; unmatched bases: 13. Preparation of the TCRbeta library was carried out with unique molecular identifiers. TCRdb called the PCR reads again in MiXCR, with one record for every CDR3 protein. The table has approximately 490,000 distinct CDR3 sequences, roughly an eighth seen once; the top ten hold 5% to 6%. The chain is built from TRBV10-3 and TRBJ2-1; 10 bases map to TRBD2. Material: PBMCs from the stem cell graft donor, obtained from the stem cell graft. The TCR sequence derives from a human donor who donated a stem cell graft to a child with combined immunodeficiency. The CDR3 here is CAISESLAGVSNEQFF. The CDR3 DNA is TGTGCCATCTCCGAGAGTCTAGCGGGAGTTAGCAATGAGCAGTTCTTC.